This T cell receptor beta chain was observed in a study of blood T cell repertoires in COVID-19. Study-level information: The United States, Italy and Spain were the sources of the acute and convalescent COVID-19 samples. T cells, B-cell-depleted T cells, or PBMCs provided the cDNA or gDNA that served as material.

As handled by the study authors: Nucleated cell number was recorded as an estimate derived from reference gene primer amplification. Some clones are missing from TCRdb's copy, which holds only in-frame ones; the method was immunoSEQ multiplex PCR. V and J calls and clone size are those listed in that table; D and trimming were worked out from the DNA. The sample yields roughly 190,000 clones, roughly 80% seen once. The sample holds one count of this clone. This CDR3 is built from 15 residues. Trimming took 8 bases from V and 0 from J, leaving 14 bases between them. Germline CDR1 and CDR2: SGHAT and FQNNGV.

The clonotype was recovered from a man in his thirties or forties with active or convalescent COVID-19. The sequencing input was peripheral blood. The chain couples TRBV11-2 to TRBJ1-3; the D gene is possibly TRBD1 (5 bases). The CDR3 sequence is CASRAPTVSGNTIYF. DNA for the CDR3: TGTGCCAGCCGAGCCCCGACAGTCTCTGGAAACACCATATATTTT.